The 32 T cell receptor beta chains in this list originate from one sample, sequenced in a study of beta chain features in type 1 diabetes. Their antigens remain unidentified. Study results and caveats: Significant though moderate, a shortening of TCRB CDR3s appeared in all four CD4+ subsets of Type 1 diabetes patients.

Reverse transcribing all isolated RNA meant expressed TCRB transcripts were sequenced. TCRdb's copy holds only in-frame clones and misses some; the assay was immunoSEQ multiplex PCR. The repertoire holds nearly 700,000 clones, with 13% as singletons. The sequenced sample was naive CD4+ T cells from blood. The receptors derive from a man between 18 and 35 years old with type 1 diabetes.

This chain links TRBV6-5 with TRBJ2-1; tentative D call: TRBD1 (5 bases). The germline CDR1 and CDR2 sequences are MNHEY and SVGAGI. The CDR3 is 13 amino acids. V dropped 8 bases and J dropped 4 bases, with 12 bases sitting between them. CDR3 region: CASPDRVYNEQFF. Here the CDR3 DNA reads TGTGCCAGCCCTGACAGAGTATACAATGAGCAGTTCTTC.

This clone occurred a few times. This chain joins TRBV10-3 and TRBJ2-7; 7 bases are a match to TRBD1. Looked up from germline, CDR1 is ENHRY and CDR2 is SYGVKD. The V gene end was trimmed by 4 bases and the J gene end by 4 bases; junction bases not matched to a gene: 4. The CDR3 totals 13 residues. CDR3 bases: TGTGCCATCAGTGGGGACAGAAGGTACGAGCAGTACTTC. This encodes CAISGDRRYEQYF.

The CDR3 reads CATSVRVAADTQYF. The CDR3 DNA follows: TGTGCCACCAGCGTCCGGGTAGCCGCAGATACGCAGTATTTT. This chain uses TRBV15 with TRBJ2-3; D is uncertain. The CDR3 is made up of 14 amino acids. The V end lost 5 bases, the J end lost 4 bases, and 13 bases lay between the germline ends. CDR1 and CDR2 (germline): LNHNV, YYDKDF (reference sequence).

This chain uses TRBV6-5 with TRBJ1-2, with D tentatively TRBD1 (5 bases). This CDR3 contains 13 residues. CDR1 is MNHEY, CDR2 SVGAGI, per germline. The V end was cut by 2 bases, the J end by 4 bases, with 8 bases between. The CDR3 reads CASSYQGTYGYTF. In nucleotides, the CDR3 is TGTGCCAGCAGTTACCAGGGTACCTATGGCTACACCTTC.

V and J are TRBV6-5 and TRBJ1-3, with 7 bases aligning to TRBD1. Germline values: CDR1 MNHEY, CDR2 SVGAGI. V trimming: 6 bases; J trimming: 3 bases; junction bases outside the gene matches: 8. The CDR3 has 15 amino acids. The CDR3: CASSSATGNGNTIYF. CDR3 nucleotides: TGTGCCAGCAGCAGCGCGACAGGGAATGGAAACACCATATATTTT.

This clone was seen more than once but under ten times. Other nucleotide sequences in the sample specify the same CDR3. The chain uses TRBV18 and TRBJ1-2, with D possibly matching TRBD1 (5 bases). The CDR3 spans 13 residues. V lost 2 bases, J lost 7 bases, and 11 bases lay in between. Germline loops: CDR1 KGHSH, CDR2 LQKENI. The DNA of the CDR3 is TGTGCCAGCTCACCAGGGCAGGGCGCTGGCTACACCTTC. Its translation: CASSPGQGAGYTF. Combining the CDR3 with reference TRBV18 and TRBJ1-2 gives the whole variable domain NAGVMQNPRHLVRRRGQEARLRCSPMKGHSHVYWYRQLPEEGLKFMVYLQKENIIDESGMPKERFSAEFPKEGPSILRIQQVVRGDSAAYFCASSPGQGAGYTFGSGTRLTVV.

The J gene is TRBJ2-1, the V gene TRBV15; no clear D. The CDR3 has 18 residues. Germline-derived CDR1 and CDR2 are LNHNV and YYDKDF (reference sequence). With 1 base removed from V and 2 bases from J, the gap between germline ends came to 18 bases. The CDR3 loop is CATSRVGNKNPPYNEQFF. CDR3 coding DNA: TGTGCCACCAGCAGAGTGGGGAACAAGAACCCCCCCTACAATGAGCAGTTCTTC.

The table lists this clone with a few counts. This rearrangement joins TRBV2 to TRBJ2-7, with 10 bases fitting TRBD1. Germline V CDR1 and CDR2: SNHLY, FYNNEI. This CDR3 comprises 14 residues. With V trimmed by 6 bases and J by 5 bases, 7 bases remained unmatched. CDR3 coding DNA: TGTGCCAGCAGACGGACAGGGGGAGGCGACGAGCAGTACTTC. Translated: CASRRTGGGDEQYF.

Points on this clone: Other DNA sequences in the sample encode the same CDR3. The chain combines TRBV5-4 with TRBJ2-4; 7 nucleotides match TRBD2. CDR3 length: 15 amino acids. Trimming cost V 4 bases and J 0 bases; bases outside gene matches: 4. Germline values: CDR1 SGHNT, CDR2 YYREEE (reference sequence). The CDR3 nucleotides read TGTGCCAGCAGCCCGGGGGGTCTAGCCAAAAACATTCAGTACTTC. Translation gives CASSPGGLAKNIQYF.

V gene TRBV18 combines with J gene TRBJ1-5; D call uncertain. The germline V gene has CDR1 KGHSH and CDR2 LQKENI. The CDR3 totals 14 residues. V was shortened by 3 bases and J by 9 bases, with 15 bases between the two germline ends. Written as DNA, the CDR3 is TGTGCCAGCTCACCTCGGGAGCAATCTTCGCCCCAGCATTTT. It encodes CASSPREQSSPQHF.

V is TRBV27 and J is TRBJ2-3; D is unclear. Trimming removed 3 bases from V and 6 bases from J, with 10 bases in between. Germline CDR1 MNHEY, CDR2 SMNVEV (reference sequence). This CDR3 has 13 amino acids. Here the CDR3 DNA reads TGTGCCAGCAGTTTGGGCTCACGGGATACGCAGTATTTT. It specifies CASSLGSRDTQYF.

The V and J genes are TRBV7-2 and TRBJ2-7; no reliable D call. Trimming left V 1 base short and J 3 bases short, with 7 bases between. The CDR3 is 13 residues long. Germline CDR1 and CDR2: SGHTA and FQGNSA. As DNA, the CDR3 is TGTGCCAGCAGCTTAGTGCAGGACTACGAGCAGTACTTC. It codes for CASSLVQDYEQYF.

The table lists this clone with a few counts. CDR3 sequence (DNA): TGCGCCAGCAGCGCTAGCGGGGGCCCCACCACAGATACGCAGTATTTT. It is translated as CASSASGGPTTDTQYF. The chain links TRBV5-1 to TRBJ2-3; 10 bases line up with TRBD2. This CDR3 spans 16 amino acids. Trimming took 4 bases from V and 2 from J; bases not matched to a gene: 7. Germline loops: CDR1 SGHRS, CDR2 YFSETQ.

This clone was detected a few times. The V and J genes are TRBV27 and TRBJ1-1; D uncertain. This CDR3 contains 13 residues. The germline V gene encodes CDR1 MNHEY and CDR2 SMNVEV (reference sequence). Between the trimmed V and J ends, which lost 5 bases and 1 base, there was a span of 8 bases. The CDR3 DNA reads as TGTGCCAGCAGTCCCTCTAAGAACACTGAAGCTTTCTTT. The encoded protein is CASSPSKNTEAFF.

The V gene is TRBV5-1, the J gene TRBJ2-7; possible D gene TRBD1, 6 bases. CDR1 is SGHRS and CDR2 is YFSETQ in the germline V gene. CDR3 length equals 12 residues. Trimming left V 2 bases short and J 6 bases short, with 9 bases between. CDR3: CASSFVGGEQYF. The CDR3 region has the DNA TGCGCCAGCAGCTTCGTAGGGGGCGAGCAGTACTTC. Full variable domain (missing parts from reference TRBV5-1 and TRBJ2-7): KAGVTQTPRYLIKTRGQQVTLSCSPISGHRSVSWYQQTPGQGLQFLFEYFSETQRNKGNFPGRFSGRQFSNSRSEMNVSTLELGDSALYLCASSFVGGEQYFGPGTRLTVT.

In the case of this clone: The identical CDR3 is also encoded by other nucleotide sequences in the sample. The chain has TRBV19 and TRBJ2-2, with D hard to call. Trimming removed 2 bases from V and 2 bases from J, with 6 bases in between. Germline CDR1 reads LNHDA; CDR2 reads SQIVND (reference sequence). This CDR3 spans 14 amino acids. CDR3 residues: CASSIPSNTGELFF. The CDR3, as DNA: TGTGCCAGTAGTATACCGTCTAACACCGGGGAGCTGTTTTTT.

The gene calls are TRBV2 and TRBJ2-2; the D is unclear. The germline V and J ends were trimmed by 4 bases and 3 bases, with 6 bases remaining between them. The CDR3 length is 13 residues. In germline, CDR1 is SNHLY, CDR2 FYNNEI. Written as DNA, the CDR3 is TGTGCCAGCAGTGCCGAACACACCGGGGAGCTGTTTTTT. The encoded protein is CASSAEHTGELFF.

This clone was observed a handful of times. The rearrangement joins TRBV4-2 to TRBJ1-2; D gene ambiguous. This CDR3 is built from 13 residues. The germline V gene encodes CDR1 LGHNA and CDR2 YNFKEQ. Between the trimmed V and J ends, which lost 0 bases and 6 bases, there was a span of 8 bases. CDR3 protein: CASSQDSSDGYTF. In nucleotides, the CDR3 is TGTGCCAGCAGCCAAGACAGTTCGGATGGCTACACCTTC.

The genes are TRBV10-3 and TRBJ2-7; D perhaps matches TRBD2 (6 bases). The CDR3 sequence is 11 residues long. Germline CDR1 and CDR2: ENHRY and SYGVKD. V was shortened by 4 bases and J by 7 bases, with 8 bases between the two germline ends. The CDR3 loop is CAISGGEEQYF. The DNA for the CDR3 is TGTGCCATCAGTGGGGGGGAAGAGCAGTACTTC.

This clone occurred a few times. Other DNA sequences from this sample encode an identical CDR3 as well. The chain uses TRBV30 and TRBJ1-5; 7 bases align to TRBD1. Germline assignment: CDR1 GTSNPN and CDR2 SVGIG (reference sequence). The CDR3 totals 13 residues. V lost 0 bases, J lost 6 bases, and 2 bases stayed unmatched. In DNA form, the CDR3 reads TGTGCCTGGAGTGTACAGGGGCCTCAGCCCCAGCATTTT. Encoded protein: CAWSVQGPQPQHF.

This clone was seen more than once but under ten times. CDR3 sequence reads: CASNGRDSGANVLTF. In DNA form, the CDR3 reads TGTGCCAGTAATGGCAGGGACTCTGGGGCCAACGTCCTGACTTTC. The chain recombines TRBV19 with TRBJ2-6; perhaps TRBD1 as D (5 bases). Germline V gives CDR1 LNHDA, CDR2 SQIVND (reference sequence). The CDR3 totals 15 residues. V lost 7 bases and J 0 bases, leaving 10 bases between the germline ends.

CDR3 loop: CSALDRGFTDTQYF. The CDR3 DNA sequence: TGCAGCGCTCTTGACAGGGGGTTCACAGATACGCAGTATTTT. The genes are TRBV29-1 and TRBJ2-3; 9 bases match TRBD1. The CDR3 has 14 residues. The V and J ends lost 7 bases and 2 bases, in that order; junction bases with no gene match: 7. The V gene's germline CDR1 is SQVTM and CDR2 ANQGSEA.

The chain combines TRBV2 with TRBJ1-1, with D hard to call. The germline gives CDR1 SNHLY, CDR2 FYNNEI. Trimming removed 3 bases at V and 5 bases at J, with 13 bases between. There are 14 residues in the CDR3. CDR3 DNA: TGTGCCAGCAGTGACCGCTGGGAAGGGACTGAAGCTTTCTTT. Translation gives CASSDRWEGTEAFF.

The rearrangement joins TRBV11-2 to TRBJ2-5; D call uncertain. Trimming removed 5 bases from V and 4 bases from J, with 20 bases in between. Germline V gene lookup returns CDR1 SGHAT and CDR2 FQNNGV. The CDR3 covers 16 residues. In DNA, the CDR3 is TGTGCCAGCAGCCCCCGGATGAAATCGGGTGGAGAGACCCAGTACTTC. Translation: CASSPRMKSGGETQYF.

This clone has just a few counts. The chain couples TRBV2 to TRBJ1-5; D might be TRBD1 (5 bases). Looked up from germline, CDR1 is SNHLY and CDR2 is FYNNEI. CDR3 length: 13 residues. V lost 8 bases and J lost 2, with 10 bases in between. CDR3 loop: CASGGSGNQPQHF. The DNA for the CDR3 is TGTGCCAGCGGGGGGTCGGGCAATCAGCCCCAGCATTTT.

CDR3 region: CASSARTARWTQYF. The DNA for the CDR3 is TGTGCCAGCAGTGCCCGGACGGCGCGGTGGACCCAGTACTTC. The chain is built from TRBV2 and TRBJ2-5, with D unclear. This CDR3 region has 14 residues. From germline, CDR1 is SNHLY and CDR2 FYNNEI. V was pared by 4 bases and J by 7 bases, with 16 bases between.

CDR3 loop: CASRDSTSSYEQYF. The DNA of the CDR3 is TGTGCCAGTCGGGACTCAACGAGCTCCTACGAGCAGTACTTC. V and J are TRBV11-3 and TRBJ2-7; D is possibly TRBD2 (6 bases). The germline CDR1 and CDR2 sequences are SGHNT and YENEEA. The CDR3 is 14 residues long. Between the trimmed V and J ends, which lost 9 bases and 0 bases, there was a span of 15 bases. Full variable domain (missing parts from reference TRBV11-3 and TRBJ2-7): EAGVVQSPRYKIIEKKQPVAFWCNPISGHNTLYWYLQNLGQGPELLIRYENEEAVDDSQLPKDRFSAERLKGVDSTLKIQPAELGDSAVYLCASRDSTSSYEQYFGPGTRLTVT.

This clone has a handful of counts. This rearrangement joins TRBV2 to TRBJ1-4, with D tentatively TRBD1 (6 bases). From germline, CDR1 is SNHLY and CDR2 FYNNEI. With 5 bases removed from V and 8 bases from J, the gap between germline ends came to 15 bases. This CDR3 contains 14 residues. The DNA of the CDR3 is TGTGCCAGCAGTTATACAGGGATTCGAGAAAAACTGTTTTTT. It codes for CASSYTGIREKLFF.

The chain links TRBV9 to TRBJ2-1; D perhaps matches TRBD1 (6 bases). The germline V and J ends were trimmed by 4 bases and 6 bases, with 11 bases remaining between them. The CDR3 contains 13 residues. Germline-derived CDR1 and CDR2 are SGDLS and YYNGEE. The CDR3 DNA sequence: TGTGCCAGCAGCTCACGGACAGTCAATGAGCAGTTCTTC. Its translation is CASSSRTVNEQFF.

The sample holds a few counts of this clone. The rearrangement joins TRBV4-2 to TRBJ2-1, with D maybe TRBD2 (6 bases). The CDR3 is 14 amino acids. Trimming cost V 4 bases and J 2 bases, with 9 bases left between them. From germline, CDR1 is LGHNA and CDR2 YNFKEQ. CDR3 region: CASSPGGTYNEQFF. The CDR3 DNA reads TGTGCCAGCAGCCCCGGGGGAACCTACAATGAGCAGTTCTTC.

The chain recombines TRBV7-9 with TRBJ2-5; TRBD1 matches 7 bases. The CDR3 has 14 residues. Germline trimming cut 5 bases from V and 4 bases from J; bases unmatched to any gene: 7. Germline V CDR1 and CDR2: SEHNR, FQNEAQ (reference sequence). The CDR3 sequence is CASSQGTVAETQYF. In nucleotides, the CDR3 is TGTGCCAGCAGCCAAGGGACAGTCGCAGAGACCCAGTACTTC. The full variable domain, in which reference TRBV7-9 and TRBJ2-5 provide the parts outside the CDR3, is DTGVSQNPRHKITKRGQNVTFRCDPISEHNRLYWYRQTLGQGPEFLTYFQNEAQLEKSRLLSDRFSAERPKGSFSTLEIQRTEQGDSAMYLCASSQGTVAETQYFGPGTRLLVL.

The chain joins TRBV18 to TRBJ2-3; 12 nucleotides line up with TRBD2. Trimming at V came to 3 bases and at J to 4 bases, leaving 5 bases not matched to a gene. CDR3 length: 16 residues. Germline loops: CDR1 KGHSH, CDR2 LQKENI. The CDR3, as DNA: TGTGCCAGCTCACCGACCCTAGCGGGGGGGCCAGATACGCAGTATTTT. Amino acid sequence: CASSPTLAGGPDTQYF. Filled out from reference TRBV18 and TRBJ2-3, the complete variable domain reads NAGVMQNPRHLVRRRGQEARLRCSPMKGHSHVYWYRQLPEEGLKFMVYLQKENIIDESGMPKERFSAEFPKEGPSILRIQQVVRGDSAAYFCASSPTLAGGPDTQYFGPGTRLTVL.